The clone carrying this TCR beta chain came up many times. The record originates from a study of CD8 T cells in ankylosing spondylitis. It was by quantitative 5'-RACE with molecular barcodes that TCR beta libraries were made. TCRdb reprocessed the 5' RACE reads with MiXCR, giving one entry per CDR3 protein. The table lists more than 100,000 distinct CDR3 sequences, over 9.5% of them singletons, with less than 5% in the top ten. The origin of this receptor is a female donor with ankylosing spondylitis or in good health (not recorded which). Material for sequencing was blood, either unsorted or a sorted T cell fraction (not recorded which).

The CDR3 here is CASSLSGPRNEQFF. CDR3 DNA sequence: TGTGCCAGCAGTTTGTCGGGGCCCCGCAATGAGCAGTTCTTC. The chain links TRBV12-3 or TRBV12-4 to TRBJ2-1; either TRBD1 or TRBD2 may supply D (5 bases each). The V gene lost 3 bases and the J gene lost 6 bases, with 12 bases spanning the gap. The CDR3 covers 14 residues.